This T cell receptor (beta chain) was retrieved from a study of T cells after yellow fever vaccination. Study-wide findings and caveats: Primary-vaccination clones mostly resurfaced post-booster (under 98% CD4, roughly 87% CD8).

As TCR cDNA was made by 5'RACE template switching, a universal primer site and UMIs were added. In TCRdb, the 5' RACE reads were re-called with MiXCR into one record per CDR3 protein. This sample has approximately 510,000 distinct CDR3 sequences, with roughly a fifth found just once. The CDR3 runs 13 residues. Deletions cut 7 bases from V and 1 base from J, with 9 bases between. This clonotype was counted at least ten times. Its cognate antigen is unknown. The source material was PBMCs, sampled approximately 20 days after the first yellow fever vaccination. The chain links TRBV12-3 or TRBV12-4 to TRBJ2-3; no reliable D call. The sequence was obtained from a young man who received the YFV17D yellow fever vaccine. CDR3 sequence: CASTPDRTDTQYF. The CDR3, as DNA: TGTGCCAGCACCCCGGACCGCACAGATACGCAGTATTTT.